These T cell receptor beta chains were read from a single sample in a study of cytomegalovirus exposure and HLA in healthy donors. TCRdb's copy holds only in-frame clones and misses some; the assay was immunoSEQ multiplex PCR. Of 90,000 to 130,000 clones listed, roughly 83% are singletons. The sequenced material came from PBMCs. The receptor source for this set is a woman in her late teens or twenties in good health and CMV-seropositive. Each CDR3 is given with its conserved first and last residue. Fields, in order: CDR3 length, J gene, V gene, D gene, clone size, CDR3 DNA, CDR3 protein. A D gene is named only where the DNA matches it firmly. Some rows mark clone size as missing; the rest say once, few, many or name a class of expanded clone.

CDR3 length: 13
J gene: TRBJ1-2
V gene: TRBV2
D gene: -
clone size: few
CDR3 DNA: TGTGCCAGCATTCAATTCCCAGGGTCTGGCTACACCTTC
CDR3 protein: CASIQFPGSGYTF

CDR3 length: 14
J gene: TRBJ2-7
V gene: TRBV12-5
D gene: -
clone size: -
CDR3 DNA: TGTGCTAGTCGAATGGGTGGGAGCCTCTACGAGCAGTACTTC
CDR3 protein: CASRMGGSLYEQYF

CDR3 length: 15
J gene: TRBJ1-1
V gene: TRBV30
D gene: TRBD1
clone size: once
CDR3 DNA: TGTGCCTGGAGACGTCTGGGGACAGGGGTTACTGAAGCTTTCTTT
CDR3 protein: CAWRRLGTGVTEAFF

CDR3 length: 15
J gene: TRBJ1-1
V gene: TRBV9
D gene: -
clone size: -
CDR3 DNA: TGTGCCAGCAGCCCTAGCAGGACGGCCAACACTGAAGCTTTCTTT
CDR3 protein: CASSPSRTANTEAFF

CDR3 length: 15
J gene: TRBJ2-3
V gene: TRBV9
D gene: -
clone size: few
CDR3 DNA: TGTGCCAGCAGCGTAGCTGGAGACTTTAGGGATACGCAGTATTTT
CDR3 protein: CASSVAGDFRDTQYF

CDR3 length: 12
J gene: TRBJ2-1
V gene: TRBV13
D gene: -
clone size: -
CDR3 DNA: TGTGCCAGCAGCCTGGACTCGACGGGGCAGTTCTTC
CDR3 protein: CASSLDSTGQFF

CDR3 length: 14
J gene: TRBJ1-1
V gene: TRBV7-6
D gene: -
clone size: -
CDR3 DNA: TGTGCCAGCAGCATACCCCAGGGTGGCACTGAAGCTTTCTTT
CDR3 protein: CASSIPQGGTEAFF

CDR3 length: 14
J gene: TRBJ2-7
V gene: TRBV25-1
D gene: -
clone size: -
CDR3 DNA: TGTGCCAGCAGTTTGGGTAAAGCGACCTACGAGCAGTACTTC
CDR3 protein: CASSLGKATYEQYF

CDR3 length: 11
J gene: TRBJ1-1
V gene: TRBV6-6
D gene: -
clone size: -
CDR3 DNA: TGTGCCAGCAGGCTGAGCCATGAAGCTTTCTTT
CDR3 protein: CASRLSHEAFF

CDR3 length: 13
J gene: TRBJ1-3
V gene: TRBV7-9
D gene: -
clone size: once
CDR3 DNA: TGTGCCAGCAGCTCCCGGGGTGGAAACACCATATATTTT
CDR3 protein: CASSSRGGNTIYF

CDR3 length: 15
J gene: TRBJ2-7
V gene: TRBV28
D gene: TRBD2
clone size: -
CDR3 DNA: TGTGCCAGCAGCATCATCGGGACTAGCAACCACGAGCAGTACTTC
CDR3 protein: CASSIIGTSNHEQYF

CDR3 length: 15
J gene: TRBJ2-2
V gene: TRBV27
D gene: TRBD1
clone size: -
CDR3 DNA: TGTGCCAGCAGTTTACGGACAGGGTACACCGGGGAGCTGTTTTTT
CDR3 protein: CASSLRTGYTGELFF

CDR3 length: 15
J gene: TRBJ2-4
V gene: TRBV7-9
D gene: -
clone size: -
CDR3 DNA: TGTGCCAGCAGCTTAGAGCCAGGAGCCAAAAACATTCAGTACTTC
CDR3 protein: CASSLEPGAKNIQYF

CDR3 length: 15
J gene: TRBJ2-5
V gene: TRBV7-9
D gene: TRBD2
clone size: -
CDR3 DNA: TGTGCCAGCAGCTCCTATAGACTAGCGGGAGAGACCCAGTACTTC
CDR3 protein: CASSSYRLAGETQYF

CDR3 length: 15
J gene: TRBJ1-3
V gene: TRBV5-1
D gene: -
clone size: -
CDR3 DNA: TGCGCCAGCAGCTTGGACAGGCTCTCTGGAAACACCATATATTTT
CDR3 protein: CASSLDRLSGNTIYF

CDR3 length: 14
J gene: TRBJ2-1
V gene: TRBV5-1
D gene: -
clone size: -
CDR3 DNA: TGCGCCACCAGAAATTTGAGCTCCTACAATGAGCAGTTCTTC
CDR3 protein: CATRNLSSYNEQFF

CDR3 length: 17
J gene: TRBJ2-4
V gene: TRBV5-1
D gene: TRBD2
clone size: -
CDR3 DNA: TGCGCCAGCAGCTTGGTTTATGCGCGGGAGGCCAAAAACATTCAGTACTTC
CDR3 protein: CASSLVYAREAKNIQYF

CDR3 length: 14
J gene: TRBJ1-1
V gene: TRBV4-1
D gene: TRBD1
clone size: -
CDR3 DNA: TGCGCCAGTTCCGACAGGGCTATGAACACTGAAGCTTTCTTT
CDR3 protein: CASSDRAMNTEAFF

CDR3 length: 16
J gene: TRBJ2-5
V gene: TRBV21-1
D gene: -
clone size: -
CDR3 DNA: TGTGCCAGCAGCAAAACAGGGCGGGCGCCCCAAGAGACCCAGTACTTC
CDR3 protein: CASSKTGRAPQETQYF

CDR3 length: 15
J gene: TRBJ1-5
V gene: TRBV5-1
D gene: -
clone size: -
CDR3 DNA: TGCGCCAGCAGCTTTGGAGGGCAGATCAATCAGCCCCAGCATTTT
CDR3 protein: CASSFGGQINQPQHF

CDR3 length: 15
J gene: TRBJ2-5
V gene: TRBV7-2
D gene: -
clone size: -
CDR3 DNA: TGTGCCAGCAGCTTGCAGGAGGGTAGGGGCGAGACCCAGTACTTC
CDR3 protein: CASSLQEGRGETQYF

CDR3 length: 11
J gene: TRBJ2-5
V gene: TRBV5-6
D gene: -
clone size: few
CDR3 DNA: TGTGCCAGCAGCTTTAAAGAGACCCAGTACTTC
CDR3 protein: CASSFKETQYF

CDR3 length: 15
J gene: TRBJ1-4
V gene: TRBV28
D gene: TRBD1
clone size: few
CDR3 DNA: TGTGCCAGCAGTTTCCGACAGGGGATAGGAGAAAAACTGTTTTTT
CDR3 protein: CASSFRQGIGEKLFF

CDR3 length: 15
J gene: TRBJ1-5
V gene: TRBV6-6
D gene: -
clone size: -
CDR3 DNA: TGTGCCAGCAGTTCGTCCCAGGTCGCATGGCAGCCCCAGCATTTT
CDR3 protein: CASSSSQVAWQPQHF

CDR3 length: 16
J gene: TRBJ1-2
V gene: TRBV15
D gene: -
clone size: once
CDR3 DNA: TGTGCCACCAGCAGAGATGGGGCAGGGGTTAACTATGGCTACACCTTC
CDR3 protein: CATSRDGAGVNYGYTF

CDR3 length: 15
J gene: TRBJ1-1
V gene: TRBV5-5
D gene: TRBD1
clone size: -
CDR3 DNA: TGTGCCAGCAGCTTGGGTGGCGGACAGGGCACTGAAGCTTTCTTT
CDR3 protein: CASSLGGGQGTEAFF

CDR3 length: 15
J gene: TRBJ1-2
V gene: TRBV7-3
D gene: TRBD1
clone size: -
CDR3 DNA: TGTGCCAGCAGCCCCATAGTACGGGACAGAACTGGCTACACCTTC
CDR3 protein: CASSPIVRDRTGYTF

CDR3 length: 15
J gene: TRBJ1-1
V gene: TRBV15
D gene: -
clone size: few
CDR3 DNA: TGTGCCACCAGCAGAGTAGTAACAGGGAACACTGAAGCTTTCTTT
CDR3 protein: CATSRVVTGNTEAFF

CDR3 length: 12
J gene: TRBJ2-1
V gene: TRBV28
D gene: -
clone size: -
CDR3 DNA: TGTGCCAGCGAAAGGGGGTACAATGAGCAGTTCTTC
CDR3 protein: CASERGYNEQFF

CDR3 length: 16
J gene: TRBJ2-7
V gene: TRBV11-3
D gene: TRBD2
clone size: -
CDR3 DNA: TGTGCCAGCAGCTTAGGAGGAGCGGGAGGTCGCTACGAGCAGTACTTC
CDR3 protein: CASSLGGAGGRYEQYF

CDR3 length: 15
J gene: TRBJ2-7
V gene: TRBV9
D gene: -
clone size: -
CDR3 DNA: TGTGCCAGCAGCGTAGGAGGTTGGGGCGACGACGAGCAGTACTTC
CDR3 protein: CASSVGGWGDDEQYF

CDR3 length: 15
J gene: TRBJ2-7
V gene: TRBV5-1
D gene: TRBD1
clone size: -
CDR3 DNA: TGCGCCAGCAGTCCGGGGGGGACAGGGGCCTACGAGCAGTACTTC
CDR3 protein: CASSPGGTGAYEQYF

CDR3 length: 18
J gene: TRBJ2-3
V gene: TRBV7-3
D gene: TRBD2
clone size: -
CDR3 DNA: TGTGCCAGCAGCTTAACTTTCGTACCGGGGGGGATCACAGATACGCAGTATTTT
CDR3 protein: CASSLTFVPGGITDTQYF

CDR3 length: 14
J gene: TRBJ1-4
V gene: TRBV28
D gene: TRBD1
clone size: -
CDR3 DNA: TGTGCCAGCAGTTATCCAGGGGGCGGGGAAAAACTGTTTTTT
CDR3 protein: CASSYPGGGEKLFF

CDR3 length: 14
J gene: TRBJ2-2
V gene: TRBV6-1
D gene: -
clone size: -
CDR3 DNA: TGTGCCAGCAGCACCAGGCCAGTTCCCCGGGAGCTGTTTTTT
CDR3 protein: CASSTRPVPRELFF

CDR3 length: 14
J gene: TRBJ2-7
V gene: TRBV5-1
D gene: TRBD1
clone size: -
CDR3 DNA: TGCGCCAGCAGCCGAATGGGACAGGACTACGAGCAGTACTTC
CDR3 protein: CASSRMGQDYEQYF

CDR3 length: 16
J gene: TRBJ1-5
V gene: TRBV19
D gene: -
clone size: once
CDR3 DNA: TGTGCCAGTAAGGCCAGGGCCGGCCCTTCCGATCAGCCCCAGCATTTT
CDR3 protein: CASKARAGPSDQPQHF

CDR3 length: 15
J gene: TRBJ1-1
V gene: TRBV28
D gene: TRBD1
clone size: -
CDR3 DNA: TGTGCCAGCAGTCCCTGGGACAGGGTTATCCCTGAAGCTTTCTTT
CDR3 protein: CASSPWDRVIPEAFF

CDR3 length: 14
J gene: TRBJ1-1
V gene: TRBV15
D gene: -
clone size: -
CDR3 DNA: TGTGCCACCAGCAGAGATAACGGGAACACTGAAGCTTTCTTT
CDR3 protein: CATSRDNGNTEAFF

CDR3 length: 14
J gene: TRBJ2-7
V gene: TRBV4-1
D gene: -
clone size: -
CDR3 DNA: TGCGCCAGCAGCCAAGAAAGGAACCCGCGGGAGCAGTACTTC
CDR3 protein: CASSQERNPREQYF

CDR3 length: 14
J gene: TRBJ1-1
V gene: TRBV7-3
D gene: -
clone size: once
CDR3 DNA: TGTGCCAGCAGCTCCGCGGGGGGGAGCACTGAAGCTTTCTTT
CDR3 protein: CASSSAGGSTEAFF

CDR3 length: 16
J gene: TRBJ2-1
V gene: TRBV7-9
D gene: TRBD2
clone size: -
CDR3 DNA: TGTGCCAGCAGCCCCCCATTGGGGGGGAACTACAATGAGCAGTTCTTC
CDR3 protein: CASSPPLGGNYNEQFF

CDR3 length: 14
J gene: TRBJ1-3
V gene: TRBV5-4
D gene: TRBD1
clone size: -
CDR3 DNA: TGTGCCAGCAGCTTGAGGACAGGGGGAAACACCATATATTTT
CDR3 protein: CASSLRTGGNTIYF

CDR3 length: 17
J gene: TRBJ1-3
V gene: TRBV5-1
D gene: -
clone size: few
CDR3 DNA: TGCGCCAGCAGCTTGGCGGGGGGGGCGCCGCGTGGAAACACCATATATTTT
CDR3 protein: CASSLAGGAPRGNTIYF

CDR3 length: 14
J gene: TRBJ1-3
V gene: TRBV19
D gene: -
clone size: -
CDR3 DNA: TGTGCCAGTAGTATCCGGGTTTCTGGAAACACCATATATTTT
CDR3 protein: CASSIRVSGNTIYF

CDR3 length: 16
J gene: TRBJ1-4
V gene: TRBV6-1
D gene: -
clone size: -
CDR3 DNA: TGTGCCAGCAGTGCCCCGGACAGCCCAACTAATGAAAAACTGTTTTTT
CDR3 protein: CASSAPDSPTNEKLFF

CDR3 length: 16
J gene: TRBJ2-1
V gene: TRBV5-6
D gene: -
clone size: -
CDR3 DNA: TGTGCCAGCAGCTCCGGAGGGGGCACGACCTACAATGAGCAGTTCTTC
CDR3 protein: CASSSGGGTTYNEQFF

CDR3 length: 14
J gene: TRBJ1-1
V gene: TRBV5-1
D gene: -
clone size: -
CDR3 DNA: TGCGCCAGCAGCTTAGACAGTCAGAACACTGAAGCTTTCTTT
CDR3 protein: CASSLDSQNTEAFF

CDR3 length: 17
J gene: TRBJ2-5
V gene: TRBV2
D gene: TRBD2
clone size: -
CDR3 DNA: TGTGCCAGCAGAATGGGGGTGACTAGCGCATTTCAAGAGACCCAGTACTTC
CDR3 protein: CASRMGVTSAFQETQYF

CDR3 length: 15
J gene: TRBJ2-5
V gene: TRBV6-5
D gene: TRBD1
clone size: -
CDR3 DNA: TGTGCCAGCAGCCCAGGACAGGTCGGAGGCGAGACCCAGTACTTC
CDR3 protein: CASSPGQVGGETQYF

CDR3 length: 15
J gene: TRBJ2-7
V gene: TRBV30
D gene: TRBD2
clone size: -
CDR3 DNA: TGTGCCGCCGGGACTAGCGGGCCATTCTCCTACGAGCAGTACTTC
CDR3 protein: CAAGTSGPFSYEQYF

CDR3 length: 13
J gene: TRBJ2-5
V gene: TRBV2
D gene: -
clone size: -
CDR3 DNA: TGTGCCAGCAGTGGGCGGGTTAAAGAGACCCAGTACTTC
CDR3 protein: CASSGRVKETQYF

CDR3 length: 15
J gene: TRBJ2-7
V gene: TRBV5-1
D gene: TRBD1
clone size: -
CDR3 DNA: TGCGCCAGCAGCGTGACGACAGGGTCCCCCTACGAGCAGTACTTC
CDR3 protein: CASSVTTGSPYEQYF